In this sample, the clone carrying this TCR beta chain turned up a few times. Antigen unknown. Extracted RNA was reverse transcribed, and the resulting cDNA served as sequencing template. Profiled with immunoSEQ multiplex PCR; TCRdb holds only in-frame clones, not every one. The repertoire holds 70,000 or so clones, 29% seen once, with about 15% in the top ten. This sample is drawn from a study of CD8+ T cells in alopecia areata. Study in general: Using the percentage of affected scalp area, treated patients' severity was scored.

Notes on the study in general: Within the top 100, expanded CD8+ clones significantly decreased with tofacitinib, as did scalp clonality. Alopecia totalis/universalis scalp especially showed more expanded CD8+ clones than normal scalp.

Treatment denoted: oral pan-JAK inhibitor, 5-10 mg twice daily. The CDR3 sequence is 14 residues long. V lost 3 bases to trimming and J lost 3 bases; unmatched junction nucleotides: 5. CDR1 MDHEN and CDR2 SYDVKM come from the germline V gene. The genes are TRBV28 and TRBJ2-7; 7 bases line up with TRBD1. This sequence was found in a human donor with alopecia areata. This specimen consisted of CD8+ T cells sorted from blood, obtained at week 4, from a patient treated with tofacitinib. CDR3 loop: CASSFNRGSYEQYF. The CDR3 coding sequence is TGTGCCAGCAGTTTCAACAGGGGTAGCTACGAGCAGTACTTC.